This passage covers 20 T cell receptor beta chains from one sample sequenced in a study of CD8+ T cells in alopecia areata. RNA was isolated and reverse transcribed to cDNA, the sequencing template. The assay was immunoSEQ multiplex PCR, and TCRdb's table has in-frame clones only and misses some. The table records about 64,000 clones, roughly 40% of them present only once. Sample: NKG2D-low CD8+ T cells sorted from blood. The receptors shown here come from a human donor with alopecia areata.

This clone was observed a handful of times. This chain uses TRBV13 with TRBJ2-5, with a weak D call TRBD1 (5 bases). CDR3 size: 14 residues. Germline CDR1 reads PRHDT; CDR2 reads FYEKMQ (reference sequence). Trimming stripped 5 bases from V and 1 base from J, with 11 bases between. The CDR3 region is CASSRRTSQETQYF. CDR3 nucleotide sequence: TGTGCCAGCAGCCGAAGGACATCCCAAGAGACCCAGTACTTC.

V gene TRBV9 combines with J gene TRBJ1-2; D call uncertain. Germline lookup yields CDR1 SGDLS and CDR2 YYNGEE. V lost 0 bases and J 3 bases, leaving 6 bases between the germline ends. This CDR3 has 13 residues. CDR3 DNA sequence: TGTGCCAGCAGCGTAGGGGTAGACTATGGCTACACCTTC. It specifies CASSVGVDYGYTF.

The DNA of the CDR3 is TGTGCCAGCAGCTTGGAAGCCGTGTCGTACGAGCAGTACTTC. As protein: CASSLEAVSYEQYF. The rearrangement joins TRBV5-6 to TRBJ2-7, with no clear D. The V gene lost 0 bases and the J gene lost 4 bases, with 11 bases spanning the gap. This CDR3 has 14 amino acids. Germline-derived CDR1 and CDR2 are SGHDT and YYEEEE.

This clone turned up a few times. The chain links TRBV28 to TRBJ2-3; D is perhaps TRBD2 (6 bases). The germline V and J ends were trimmed by 4 bases and 1 base, with 12 bases remaining between them. The CDR3 has 15 residues. Germline-derived CDR1 and CDR2 are MDHEN and SYDVKM. The DNA for the CDR3 is TGTGCCAGCAGTTGGCTAGCGATGGGCACAGATACGCAGTATTTT. This gives the protein CASSWLAMGTDTQYF. Full variable domain (remainder filled in from reference TRBV28 and TRBJ2-3): DVKVTQSSRYLVKRTGEKVFLECVQDMDHENMFWYRQDPGLGLRLIYFSYDVKMKEKGDIPEGYSVSREKKERFSLILESASTNQTSMYLCASSWLAMGTDTQYFGPGTRLTVL.

The chain recombines TRBV2 with TRBJ2-5; 7 bases agree with TRBD1. Germline assignment: CDR1 SNHLY and CDR2 FYNNEI. The CDR3 totals 12 residues. Losses at the gene ends were 8 bases for V and 5 bases for J; bases not matched to a gene: 5. In DNA, the CDR3 is TGTGCCAGCGCGACAGGGAAGGAGACCCAGTACTTC. It codes for CASATGKETQYF.

This clone occurred a few times. The gene calls are TRBV4-3 and TRBJ2-1; no clear D. Trimming removed 0 bases at V and 6 bases at J, with 12 bases between. Germline V gives CDR1 LGHNA, CDR2 YSLEER. CDR3 length equals 15 residues. The CDR3 loop is CASSQDLGDGNEQFF. The CDR3, as DNA: TGCGCCAGCAGCCAAGATTTAGGTGACGGCAATGAGCAGTTCTTC.

Points on this clone: An end of the junction does not agree with germline; a read error may underlie this. The chain uses TRBV28 and TRBJ2-5; no clear D gene. CDR3 size: 11 residues. Germline CDR1 is MDHEN and CDR2 is SYDVKM. CDR3 region: CASNLRGTQYF. The CDR3 coding sequence is TGTGCCAGCAATTTACGTGGGACCCAGTACTTC.

The chain has TRBV29-1 and TRBJ2-2; D is uncertain. Trimming cost V 7 bases and J 2 bases, with 14 bases left between them. Germline CDR1 is SQVTM and CDR2 is ANQGSEA. This CDR3 is built from 14 residues. The CDR3 DNA follows: TGCAGCGCTCGCGGTTCCATTAACACCGGGGAGCTGTTTTTT. Protein: CSARGSINTGELFF.

V usage is TRBV6-4 and J usage is TRBJ2-1; possibly TRBD2 for D (6 bases). The CDR3 sequence is 16 residues long. V lost 2 bases and J lost 0, with 11 bases in between. CDR1 is MRHNA, CDR2 SNTAGT, per germline. The CDR3 region is CASSDGGSGSYNEQFF. CDR3 sequence (DNA): TGTGCCAGCAGTGACGGCGGTAGCGGCTCCTACAATGAGCAGTTCTTC.

The genes are TRBV7-9 and TRBJ2-2, with D uncertain. Trimming took 4 bases from V and 2 from J, leaving 5 bases between them. The CDR3 has 13 residues. Germline loops: CDR1 SEHNR, CDR2 FQNEAQ (reference sequence). In DNA form, the CDR3 reads TGTGCCAGCAGCTCGACAAACACCGGGGAGCTGTTTTTT. It codes for CASSSTNTGELFF.

This clone was detected a few times. The chain joins TRBV5-1 to TRBJ2-5; 10 bases map to TRBD2. The CDR3 is 15 amino acids. Trimming took 4 bases from V and 0 from J; bases not matched to a gene: 3. The germline CDR1 and CDR2 sequences are SGHRS and YFSETQ. CDR3 nucleotide sequence: TGCGCCAGCAGCCCTCTAGCGGGAGACCAAGAGACCCAGTACTTC. The encoded protein is CASSPLAGDQETQYF.

The CDR3 region has the DNA TGTGCCAGCTCACCGGCTTTGGGCCCCTACGAGCAGTACTTC. It translates to CASSPALGPYEQYF. The chain carries TRBV18 and TRBJ2-7; the D is unclear. Germline CDR1 and CDR2: KGHSH and LQKENI. The CDR3 extends over 14 amino acids. Trimming left V 3 bases short and J 2 bases short, with 11 bases between. The full variable domain, its missing parts supplied by reference TRBV18 and TRBJ2-7, is NAGVMQNPRHLVRRRGQEARLRCSPMKGHSHVYWYRQLPEEGLKFMVYLQKENIIDESGMPKERFSAEFPKEGPSILRIQQVVRGDSAAYFCASSPALGPYEQYFGPGTRLTVT.

V and J are TRBV6-6 and TRBJ2-2; unclear D gene. Trimming took 4 bases from V and 5 from J, leaving 11 bases between them. The germline V gene has CDR1 MNHNY and CDR2 SVGAGI (reference sequence). CDR3 size: 14 residues. This CDR3 is CASSSAPLTGELFF. The CDR3, as DNA: TGTGCCAGCAGTTCCGCTCCCCTTACCGGGGAGCTGTTTTTT.

This clone was counted only a few times. This chain links TRBV29-1 with TRBJ2-1; D not resolved. Germline CDR1 is SQVTM and CDR2 is ANQGSEA. The CDR3 spans 10 residues. Trimming removed 5 bases from V and 5 bases from J, with 4 bases in between. CDR3: CSVLDNEQFF. In DNA, the CDR3 is TGCAGCGTTCTAGACAATGAGCAGTTCTTC.

This clone was detected only a few times. This chain connects TRBV27 to TRBJ2-5, with a possible D match to TRBD1 (6 bases). The CDR3 sequence is 15 residues long. V shed 4 bases and J shed 1 base, with 13 bases lying between them. The germline gives CDR1 MNHEY, CDR2 SMNVEV (reference sequence). Here the CDR3 reads CASSSRTRGQETQYF. DNA for the CDR3: TGTGCCAGCAGTTCGCGGACCAGGGGCCAAGAGACCCAGTACTTC.

This clone was seen only a few times. The chain has TRBV5-1 and TRBJ2-7; maybe TRBD1 (5 bases). The CDR3 spans 15 residues. V lost 0 bases and J 3 bases, leaving 13 bases between the germline ends. Germline V gives CDR1 SGHRS, CDR2 YFSETQ. Here the CDR3 DNA reads TGCGCCAGCAGCTTGGGTGAAAACAGGTACTACGAGCAGTACTTC. Protein: CASSLGENRYYEQYF.

This clone has just one count. CDR3 DNA sequence: TGCGCCAGCAGCCAAGACGAGACTAGCACCTACGAGCAGTACTTC. Its protein product is CASSQDETSTYEQYF. The chain joins TRBV4-3 to TRBJ2-7, with TRBD2 identical over 7 bases. The CDR3 contains 15 residues. Per germline, CDR1 LGHNA and CDR2 YSLEER. With 0 bases clipped from V and 2 bases from J, the junction kept 4 bases outside the gene matches.

This chain's CDR3 is CASSSRATLYNEQFF. DNA of the CDR3: TGTGCCAGCAGCTCCCGAGCGACGCTCTACAATGAGCAGTTCTTC. The chain is built from TRBV7-9 and TRBJ2-1; no clear D. Trimming took 4 bases from V and 3 from J, leaving 13 bases between them. Germline V gene data show CDR1 as SEHNR and CDR2 as FQNEAQ (reference sequence). The CDR3 runs to 15 residues.

The chain uses TRBV4-3 and TRBJ2-1; D is perhaps TRBD2 (5 bases). Germline values: CDR1 LGHNA, CDR2 YSLEER. The ends were cut back, 3 bases at V and 2 bases at J, with 11 bases in the middle. The CDR3 covers 15 residues. The CDR3 coding sequence is TGCGCCAGCAGCCAGAGATCCGGGGCCTACAATGAGCAGTTCTTC. It is translated as CASSQRSGAYNEQFF.

This clone was seen only a few times. This chain links TRBV4-3 with TRBJ1-2; possible D gene TRBD1, 5 bases. V dropped 0 bases and J dropped 4 bases, with 15 bases sitting between them. Germline-derived CDR1 and CDR2 are LGHNA and YSLEER. The CDR3 is made up of 16 amino acids. CDR3 DNA: TGCGCCAGCAGCCAAGACCCCATAGCGGGGGTCTATGGCTACACCTTC. Its protein is CASSQDPIAGVYGYTF.